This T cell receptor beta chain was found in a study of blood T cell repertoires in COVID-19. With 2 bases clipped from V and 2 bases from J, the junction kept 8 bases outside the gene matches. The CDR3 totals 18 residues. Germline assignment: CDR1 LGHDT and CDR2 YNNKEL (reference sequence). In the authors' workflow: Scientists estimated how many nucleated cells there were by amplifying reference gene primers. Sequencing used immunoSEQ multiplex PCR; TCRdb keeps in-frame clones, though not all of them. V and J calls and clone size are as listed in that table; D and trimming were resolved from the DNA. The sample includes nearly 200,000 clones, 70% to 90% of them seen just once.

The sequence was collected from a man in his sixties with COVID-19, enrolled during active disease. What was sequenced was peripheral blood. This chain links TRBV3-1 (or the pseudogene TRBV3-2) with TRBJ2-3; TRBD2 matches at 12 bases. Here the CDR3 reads CASSQSGTSGRNTDTQYF. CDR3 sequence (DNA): TGTGCCAGCAGCCAATCCGGCACTAGCGGGAGGAACACAGATACGCAGTATTTT.